This T cell receptor (beta chain) was captured by sequencing in a study of blood T cell repertoires in COVID-19 (dated by TCRdb to about 2020). Study-wide context: The collaborator samples originated in the United States, Italy and Spain and spanned the acute and convalescent phases of COVID-19. The material from the prospective study consisted of cDNA or gDNA derived from T cells, B-cell-depleted T cells, or PBMCs. Deeply sampled blood TCRbeta repertoires from subjects exposed to, actively infected with, or recovered from COVID-19 were included in the dataset. A freely available public database, intended as a resource for researchers studying the immune response to SARS-CoV-2, is where the repertoires were released. Samples came from the ongoing ImmuneRACE study (first 160 participants) plus 1,254 subjects from 6 global collaborators. A de-identified subject ID, COVID-19 status, age in years and sex were almost always included in the sample metadata. Where available, HLA class I and class II types were taken from metadata supplied by the sample provider and were not determined by assay-based typing.

Another Seattle source contributed samples from volunteer blood donors who had recovered from COVID-19. Each collaborating institution followed its own protocols to collect whole blood in K2EDTA tubes. Collaborator samples were shipped for TCRbeta analysis as frozen whole blood, isolated PBMCs, or DNA extracted from either sample type. This clone was detected only a few times. Its antigen target is currently unknown. Within one base of it there is no much larger clone, and no base qualities were kept. V has 5 bases trimmed and J has 8 bases trimmed; junction bases matching no gene number 9. CDR1 and CDR2 (SEHNR, FQNEAQ) derive from the germline V gene (reference sequence). Its CDR3 holds 14 amino acids, cysteine through phenylalanine. Just the 42-base CDR3 DNA is kept, in frame starting at base 1. TCRbeta CDR3 regions were amplified from genomic DNA by means of the immunoSEQ Assay, a bias-controlled multiplex PCR. In the original analysis: Within the assay, amplification of reference gene primers was used to estimate how many nucleated cells each sample contained. Sequence reads were collapsed and filtered to measure the absolute abundance of every unique TCRbeta CDR3 rearrangement. For each sample, productive Simpson clonality was calculated as the square root of Simpson's diversity index over productive rearrangements. In its TCRdb copy, this immuneACCESS table keeps in-frame sequences only and misses some clones. Where compared with another copy, unresolved V genes explain less than half of these, and the others have no known cause. That table supplies the V and J calls and clone size; D and trimming were determined from the DNA. The sample table contains fewer than 350,000 clones; only one count was recorded for approximately 84% of them. The leading ten clones occupy roughly 1.9% of the sample.

Results the study describes overall, beyond this receptor: Clinical and demographic metadata were provided uncurated, with the amount varying by source and participant.

This sequence uses TRBV7-9 and TRBJ2-7, with 10 central nucleotides matching TRBD1. Material: peripheral blood. This receptor was identified in a woman younger than 45 who had recovered from COVID-19. In nucleotides, the sequence is TGTGCCAGCAGCCCAACCGGGACAGGGGTTAAGCAGTACTTC. Its protein is CASSPTGTGVKQYF.